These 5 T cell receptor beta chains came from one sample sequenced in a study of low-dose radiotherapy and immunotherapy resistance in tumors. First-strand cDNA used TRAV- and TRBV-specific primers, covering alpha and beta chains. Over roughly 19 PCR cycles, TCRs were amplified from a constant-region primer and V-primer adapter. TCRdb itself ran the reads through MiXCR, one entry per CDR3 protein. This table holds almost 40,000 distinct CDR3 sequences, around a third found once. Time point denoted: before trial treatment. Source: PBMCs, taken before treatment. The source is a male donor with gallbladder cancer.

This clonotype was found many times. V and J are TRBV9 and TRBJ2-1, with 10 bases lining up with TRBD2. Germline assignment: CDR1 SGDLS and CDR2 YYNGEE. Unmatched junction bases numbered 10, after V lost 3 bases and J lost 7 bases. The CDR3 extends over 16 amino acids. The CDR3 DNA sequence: TGTGCCAGCAGCGGAATAGCGGGAGGTGAGGATAATGAGCAGTTCTTC. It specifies CASSGIAGGEDNEQFF.

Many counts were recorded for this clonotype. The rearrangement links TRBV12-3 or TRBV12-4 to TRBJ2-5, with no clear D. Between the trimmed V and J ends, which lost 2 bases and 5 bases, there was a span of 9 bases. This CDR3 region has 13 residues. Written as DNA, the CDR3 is TGTGCCAGCAGTTTATCCTCCCTGGAGACCCAGTACTTC. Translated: CASSLSSLETQYF.

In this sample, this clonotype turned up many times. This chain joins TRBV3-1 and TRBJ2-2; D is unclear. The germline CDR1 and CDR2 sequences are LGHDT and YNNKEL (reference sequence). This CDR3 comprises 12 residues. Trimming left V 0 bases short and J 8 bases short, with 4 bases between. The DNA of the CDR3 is TGTGCCAGCAGCCAAGATAGGGGGGAGCTGTTTTTT. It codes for CASSQDRGELFF.

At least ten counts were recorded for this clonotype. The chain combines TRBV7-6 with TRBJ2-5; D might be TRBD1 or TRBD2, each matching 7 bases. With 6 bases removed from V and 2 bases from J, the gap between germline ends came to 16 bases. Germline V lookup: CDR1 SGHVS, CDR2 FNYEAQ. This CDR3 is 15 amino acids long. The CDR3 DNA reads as TGTGCCAGCAGTAGACAGGGCGGGGGTCAAGAGACCCAGTACTTC. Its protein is CASSRQGGGQETQYF.

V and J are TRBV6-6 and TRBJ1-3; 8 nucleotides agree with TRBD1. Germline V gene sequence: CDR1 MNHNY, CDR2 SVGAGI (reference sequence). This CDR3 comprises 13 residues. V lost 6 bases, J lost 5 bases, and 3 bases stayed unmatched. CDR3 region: CASRDRGRNTIYF. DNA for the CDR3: TGTGCCAGCAGAGACAGGGGTAGAAACACCATATATTTT.